This section outlines one T cell receptor (beta chain) sequence together with its context. The antigen is not known. V dropped 3 bases and J dropped 3; count of bases not matched to a gene: 6. This CDR3 is 14 amino acids long. Germline V gene lookup returns CDR1 SGDLS and CDR2 YYNGEE. These data belong to a study of cytotoxic CD8 clonotypes in ibrutinib-treated CLL. Study overall: The subjects consisted of roughly ten relapsed/refractory and roughly 14 treatment-naive individuals, with around 17 IGHV unmutated. Response specimens were obtained following a median treatment duration of 12 months, with a range of 6 to 36. Some 24 partial and 2 complete responses; at median around 71 months, approximately 14 remitted, about twelve progressed.

Findings and limits, study-wide: Against age-matched healthy donors, baseline clonality ran higher and tracked circulating CD8+ T-cell counts.

Method: immunoSEQ multiplex PCR; TCRdb's copy keeps in-frame clones and lacks some. Of some 120,000 clones listed, more than 55% were seen once; the top ten hold 37%. The specimen comprised PBMCs, sampled after 24 months of ibrutinib treatment. The sequence was obtained from a human donor with chronic lymphocytic leukemia. The chain combines TRBV9 with TRBJ2-7; TRBD1 aligns across 7 bases. CDR3 DNA sequence: TGTGCCAGCAGCGCACCGGGACAGTACTACGAGCAGTACTTC. Amino acids: CASSAPGQYYEQYF. Supplemented by reference TRBV9 and TRBJ2-7, the full variable domain reads DSGVTQTPKHLITATGQRVTLRCSPRSGDLSVYWYQQSLDQGLQFLIQYYNGEERAKGNILERFSAQQFPDLHSELNLSSLELGDSALYFCASSAPGQYYEQYFGPGTRLTVT.